These 8 T cell receptor beta chains share one sample of origin, sequenced in a study of T-cell reconstitution after alpha-beta-depleted transplantation in children. Unique molecular identifiers were incorporated during preparation of the TCRbeta library. TCRdb called the PCR reads again in MiXCR, with one record for every CDR3 protein. The data show more than 300,000 distinct CDR3 sequences, with about 17% seen just once and about 41% held by the top ten. The sample here was PBMCs, mostly from graft donor cells, taken 360 days after TCRalphabeta/CD19-depleted stem cell transplant. These receptors originate from a male patient under 10 years old who had a stem cell transplant for acute lymphoblastic leukemia, so the T cells may come from the graft donor.

The chain combines TRBV28 with TRBJ2-7; maybe TRBD2 (5 bases). Germline V CDR1 and CDR2: MDHEN, SYDVKM. With 10 bases removed from V and 0 bases from J, the gap between germline ends came to 19 bases. This CDR3 contains 15 residues. CDR3 loop: CATHVSGSISYEQYF. Written as DNA, the CDR3 is TGTGCCACGCACGTAAGCGGTAGTATCTCCTACGAGCAGTACTTC.

This chain joins TRBV15 and TRBJ2-5; 11 positions agree with TRBD2. Per germline, CDR1 LNHNV and CDR2 YYDKDF (reference sequence). V was pared by 1 base and J by 5 bases, with 27 bases of the junction left unmatched. The CDR3 contains 23 residues. The CDR3 region has the DNA TGTGCCACCAGCAGAGGTTTATATGGGTCGGGACTAGCGGTTCAAAGTCGGGGGGAGACCCAGTACTTC. As protein: CATSRGLYGSGLAVQSRGETQYF. Full variable domain (remainder filled in from reference TRBV15 and TRBJ2-5): DAMVIQNPRYQVTQFGKPVTLSCSQTLNHNVMYWYQQKSSQAPKLLFHYYDKDFNNEADTPDNFQSRRPNTSFCFLDIRSPGLGDTAMYLCATSRGLYGSGLAVQSRGETQYFGPGTRLLVL.

The CDR3 bases are TGTGCCAGCAGCGGCGGACGGGGGGATACGCAGTATTTT. This sequence encodes CASSGGRGDTQYF. The chain carries TRBV7-6 and TRBJ2-3, with a possible D match to TRBD2 (6 bases). V was shortened by 5 bases and J by 6 bases, with 12 bases between the two germline ends. The CDR3 sequence is 13 residues long. CDR1 is SGHVS, CDR2 FNYEAQ, per germline.

The V and J genes are TRBV7-6 and TRBJ2-7; D call uncertain. V shed 1 base and J shed 1 base, with 14 bases lying between them. This CDR3 contains 16 residues. The V gene's germline CDR1 is SGHVS and CDR2 FNYEAQ. The DNA of the CDR3 is TGTGCCAGCAGCTTAGAGCCAAGTCGAACGTCCTACGAGCAGTACTTC. The encoded protein is CASSLEPSRTSYEQYF.

The V and J genes are TRBV9 and TRBJ2-1; unclear D gene. This CDR3 has 18 residues. Germline loops: CDR1 SGDLS, CDR2 YYNGEE. The V and J ends lost 4 bases and 1 base respectively, with 21 bases between them. Here the CDR3 reads CASSPRPWPRDSYNEQFF. The DNA for the CDR3 is TGTGCCAGCAGCCCCCGGCCCTGGCCTCGAGATTCCTACAATGAGCAGTTCTTC.

The V call is TRBV27, the J call TRBJ2-7, with 7 bases identical to TRBD2. The germline gives CDR1 MNHEY, CDR2 SMNVEV (reference sequence). The CDR3 has 14 residues. With V trimmed by 5 bases and J by 3 bases, 7 bases remained unmatched. This CDR3 reads CASSLTAGIYEQYF. CDR3 DNA: TGTGCCAGCAGTCTCACAGCGGGAATCTACGAGCAGTACTTC.

In this sample, this clonotype turned up a few times. The V and J genes are TRBV20-1 and TRBJ1-1; no clear D gene. The V gene's germline CDR1 is DFQATT and CDR2 SNEGSKA (reference sequence). The CDR3 sequence is 11 residues long. Between the trimmed V and J ends, which lost 5 bases and 3 bases, there was a span of 7 bases. The DNA for the CDR3 is TGCAGTGCTCTAAGGGACACTGAAGCTTTCTTT. Protein sequence: CSALRDTEAFF.

The chain combines TRBV9 with TRBJ2-5; 8 bases are a match to TRBD2. The V gene end was trimmed by 2 bases and the J gene end by 5 bases; junction bases not matched to a gene: 8. Germline V CDR1 and CDR2: SGDLS, YYNGEE. This CDR3 has 15 residues. CDR3 nucleotide sequence: TGTGCCAGCAGCGTCTCAGCGGGAGAGGGGGAGACCCAGTACTTC. Amino acids: CASSVSAGEGETQYF.